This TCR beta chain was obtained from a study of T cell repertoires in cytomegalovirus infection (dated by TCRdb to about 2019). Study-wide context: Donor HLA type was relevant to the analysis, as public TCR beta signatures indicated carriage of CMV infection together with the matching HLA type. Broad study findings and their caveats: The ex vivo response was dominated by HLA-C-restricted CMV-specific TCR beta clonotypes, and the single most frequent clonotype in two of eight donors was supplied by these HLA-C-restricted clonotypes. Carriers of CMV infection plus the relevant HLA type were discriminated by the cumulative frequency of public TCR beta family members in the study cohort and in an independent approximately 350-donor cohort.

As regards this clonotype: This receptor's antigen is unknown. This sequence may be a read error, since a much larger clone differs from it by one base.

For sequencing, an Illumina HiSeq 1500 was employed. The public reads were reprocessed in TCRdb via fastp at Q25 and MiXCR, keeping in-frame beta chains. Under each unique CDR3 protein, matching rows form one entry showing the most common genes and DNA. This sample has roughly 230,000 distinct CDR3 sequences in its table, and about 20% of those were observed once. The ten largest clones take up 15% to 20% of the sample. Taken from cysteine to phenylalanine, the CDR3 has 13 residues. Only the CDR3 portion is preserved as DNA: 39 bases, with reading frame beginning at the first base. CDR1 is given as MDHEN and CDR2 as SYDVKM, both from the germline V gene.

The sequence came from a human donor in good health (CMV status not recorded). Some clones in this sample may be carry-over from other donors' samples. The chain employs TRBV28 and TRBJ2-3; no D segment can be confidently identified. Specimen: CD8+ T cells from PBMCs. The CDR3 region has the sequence CASSFGPFDMQYF. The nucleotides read TGTGCCAGCAGTTTCGGGCCCTTTGATATGCAGTATTTT.